This entry lists 5 T cell receptor beta chains sequenced from one sample in a study of response to subunit inactivated influenza vaccine. Using its own MiXCR run on the RT-PCR reads, TCRdb lists one record per CDR3 protein. The table lists about 520,000 distinct CDR3 sequences, about 25% of them singletons. Material: CD4+ T cells sorted from PBMCs, obtained approximately 5 days after vaccination. The receptors shown here come from a man in his fifties who received an inactivated influenza vaccine.

The V call is TRBV6-1, the J call TRBJ1-1; no clear D gene. V was shortened by 5 bases and J by 3 bases, with 13 bases between the two germline ends. Germline CDR1 MNHNS, CDR2 SASEGT. The length of the CDR3 is 14 residues. CDR3 residues: CASSRYTRDTEAFF. The CDR3 nucleotides read TGTGCCAGCAGTAGGTACACACGGGACACTGAAGCTTTCTTT.

This clonotype was observed a handful of times. This chain uses TRBV12-3 or TRBV12-4 with TRBJ1-3; unclear D gene. The CDR3 covers 15 residues. The V and J ends lost 2 bases and 0 bases respectively, with 8 bases between them. The CDR3 spells CASSLSGLSGNTIYF. The DNA for the CDR3 is TGTGCCAGCAGTTTATCAGGCCTCTCTGGAAACACCATATATTTT.

This clonotype has a handful of counts. This sequence joins TRBV7-2 and TRBJ2-1; the D is unclear. The CDR3 is 13 amino acids. V was clipped by 0 bases and J by 7 bases, with 7 bases between them. Germline CDR1 SGHTA, CDR2 FQGNSA. CDR3 in amino acids: CASSLAQWNEQFF. CDR3 nucleotide sequence: TGTGCCAGCAGCTTAGCGCAGTGGAATGAGCAGTTCTTC.

This clonotype was seen a handful of times. This chain connects TRBV6-1 to TRBJ1-6, with D possibly TRBD1 on 6 matching bases. This CDR3 is 14 amino acids long. V was cut by 7 bases and J by 6 bases, with 13 bases left in between. Germline lookup yields CDR1 MNHNS and CDR2 SASEGT. In nucleotides, the CDR3 is TGTGCCAGCACCCCAACCAGGGGTAATTCACCCCTCCACTTT. Translation: CASTPTRGNSPLHF.

This clonotype showed up just a few times. The chain uses TRBV7-2 and TRBJ1-1; a possible D gene is TRBD1 (6 bases). The length of the CDR3 is 13 residues. Germline lookup yields CDR1 SGHTA and CDR2 FQGNSA. Trimming removed 3 bases from V and 3 bases from J, with 8 bases in between. CDR3 region: CASSFWTDTEAFF. CDR3 nucleotides: TGTGCCAGCAGCTTTTGGACAGACACTGAAGCTTTCTTT. Based on the CDR3 plus reference TRBV7-2 and TRBJ1-1, the full variable domain is GAGVSQSPSNKVTEKGKDVELRCDPISGHTALYWYRQSLGQGLEFLIYFQGNSAPDKSGLPSDRFSAERTGGSVSTLTIQRTQQEDSAVYLCASSFWTDTEAFFGQGTRLTVV.